A single sample is the source of the 21 T cell receptor beta chains below, sequenced in a study of T-cell reconstitution after alpha-beta-depleted transplantation in children. The TCRbeta library incorporated unique molecular identifiers. Each CDR3 protein is one row after TCRdb ran MiXCR on the PCR reads. This repertoire shows about 480,000 distinct CDR3 sequences, roughly an eighth found once; its top ten account for roughly 5.4%. The source was PBMCs from the stem cell graft donor, collected from the stem cell graft. The receptors come from a human donor who donated a stem cell graft to a child with combined immunodeficiency.

The chain carries TRBV3-1 and TRBJ1-6, with D possibly being TRBD1 (6 bases). V was trimmed by 0 bases and J by 4 bases, leaving 16 bases between them. The CDR3 is 18 amino acids. Germline V gene sequence: CDR1 LGHDT, CDR2 YNNKEL (reference sequence). CDR3 sequence (DNA): TGTGCCAGCAGCCAAGATTTCCGAAAGGGGGGTTATAATTCACCCCTCCACTTT. It codes for CASSQDFRKGGYNSPLHF.

In its sample, this clonotype was seen a few times. V is TRBV5-5 and J is TRBJ2-3, with D perhaps TRBD1 (6 bases). V was trimmed by 4 bases and J by 0 bases, leaving 12 bases between them. CDR1 SGHKS and CDR2 YYEKEE come from the germline V gene (reference sequence). The CDR3 is made up of 15 amino acids. The CDR3 DNA follows: TGTGCCAGCAGCAACAGGGACATAAGCACAGATACGCAGTATTTT. Protein product: CASSNRDISTDTQYF.

The chain links TRBV21-1 to TRBJ2-1. TRBV21-1 is flagged as a pseudogene. The CDR3 has 16 amino acids. Here the CDR3 reads CASSKNGGSSYNEQFF. The CDR3 DNA is TGTGCCAGCAGCAAAAATGGGGGGAGCTCCTACAATGAGCAGTTCTTC.

A few counts support this clonotype. This chain joins TRBV12-3 or TRBV12-4 and TRBJ1-1; perhaps TRBD1 as D (5 bases). V lost 5 bases, J lost 4 bases, and 11 bases lay in between. This CDR3 contains 13 residues. The CDR3 protein is CASSPGIATEAFF. The DNA of the CDR3 is TGTGCCAGCAGTCCAGGGATTGCCACTGAAGCTTTCTTT.

This chain links TRBV12-3 or TRBV12-4 with TRBJ2-2; perhaps TRBD2 as D (5 bases). V gave up 3 bases and J gave up 4 bases, with 12 bases separating them. The CDR3 spans 15 residues. Here the CDR3 reads CASSFGAETTGELFF. CDR3 nucleotides: TGTGCCAGCAGTTTCGGAGCGGAGACCACCGGGGAGCTGTTTTTT.

This clonotype occurred a few times. The genes are TRBV6-1 and TRBJ2-7; 11 positions match TRBD2. The V and J ends lost 3 bases and 11 bases, in that order; junction bases with no gene match: 15. CDR3 length: 16 residues. Per the germline V gene, CDR1 is MNHNS and CDR2 is SASEGT. CDR3 in amino acids: CASSDDPLAGGSSKYF. CDR3 in DNA: TGTGCCAGCAGTGACGATCCCCTAGCGGGAGGTAGTTCTAAGTACTTC.

This clonotype occurred a few times. The chain's CDR3 is CSARDPVGGEETQYF. In nucleotides, the CDR3 is TGCAGTGCTAGAGATCCGGTCGGAGGGGAAGAGACCCAGTACTTC. The chain is built from TRBV20-1 and TRBJ2-5, with D maybe TRBD2 (6 bases). With 0 bases removed from V and 3 bases from J, the gap between germline ends came to 14 bases. The CDR3 is made up of 15 amino acids. Germline CDR1 DFQATT, CDR2 SNEGSKA (reference sequence).

In its sample, this clonotype was seen a few times. The CDR3 sequence is CASSLGELETQYF. In DNA form, the CDR3 reads TGTGCCAGCAGTTTAGGCGAACTGGAGACCCAGTACTTC. This chain connects TRBV12-3 or TRBV12-4 to TRBJ2-5, with no clear D. Trimming took off 1 base at V and 5 bases at J, with 8 bases between the two ends. The CDR3 extends over 13 amino acids.

This clonotype was seen repeatedly, ten times or more. The chain employs TRBV12-3 or TRBV12-4 and TRBJ1-5; 7 nucleotides align to TRBD1. With V trimmed by 7 bases and J by 1 base, 4 bases remained unmatched. CDR3 length: 14 amino acids. CDR3 in DNA: TGTGCCAGCACTTTGGACAGGAGCAATCAGCCCCAGCATTTT. This gives the protein CASTLDRSNQPQHF.

This clonotype appeared many times. The rearrangement links TRBV12-3 or TRBV12-4 to TRBJ2-5; D call uncertain. V lost 5 bases, J lost 1 base, and 5 bases lay in between. The CDR3 has 12 residues. CDR3 sequence: CASSQAQETQYF. CDR3 coding DNA: TGTGCCAGCAGTCAAGCCCAAGAGACCCAGTACTTC.

This chain connects TRBV15 to TRBJ2-3, with no clear D. Per germline, CDR1 LNHNV and CDR2 YYDKDF (reference sequence). Deletions cut 0 bases from V and 4 bases from J, with 11 bases between. This CDR3 spans 15 amino acids. The CDR3 nucleotides read TGTGCCACCAGCAGAGATTTACGGCCGGCAGATACGCAGTATTTT. This codes for CATSRDLRPADTQYF.

This clonotype was detected only a few times. V usage is TRBV7-6 and J usage is TRBJ2-6; no definite D call. V lost 4 bases and J lost 2, with 9 bases in between. The V gene's germline CDR1 is SGHVS and CDR2 FNYEAQ. The CDR3 contains 15 residues. This CDR3 reads CASSSPSAGANVLTF. The DNA of the CDR3 is TGTGCCAGCAGCTCGCCCTCGGCTGGGGCCAACGTCCTGACTTTC.

This clonotype came up many times. V gene TRBV20-1 combines with J gene TRBJ2-7; no clear D gene. Germline assignment: CDR1 DFQATT and CDR2 SNEGSKA (reference sequence). This CDR3 is built from 12 residues. Trimming cost V 3 bases and J 0 bases, with 6 bases left between them. Written as DNA, the CDR3 is TGCAGTGCTAGTCCCCCCTCCTACGAGCAGTACTTC. It yields the protein CSASPPSYEQYF.

This clonotype was recorded at least ten times. The CDR3 loop reads CASSRRGDEKLFF. In DNA form, the CDR3 reads TGTGCCAGCAGCCGTCGAGGGGATGAAAAACTGTTTTTT. The genes are TRBV27 and TRBJ1-4; D possibly corresponds to TRBD1 (5 bases). The CDR3 runs to 13 residues. V was shortened by 6 bases and J by 6 bases, with 11 bases between the two germline ends. Per germline, CDR1 MNHEY and CDR2 SMNVEV (reference sequence).

This chain connects TRBV7-9 to TRBJ2-4; possible D gene TRBD1, 6 bases. Germline V gene data show CDR1 as SEHNR and CDR2 as FQNEAQ (reference sequence). The CDR3 sequence is 12 residues long. The V gene lost 11 bases and the J gene lost 3 bases, with 11 bases spanning the gap. The CDR3 DNA reads TGTGCCCTCGAAGGGGGCAAAAACATTCAGTACTTC. It is translated as CALEGGKNIQYF.

V usage is TRBV5-1 and J usage is TRBJ2-1, with TRBD2 matching over 11 bases. CDR1 and CDR2 from the germline V gene are SGHRS and YFSETQ. V trimming: 3 bases; J trimming: 6 bases; junction bases outside the gene matches: 8. CDR3 length: 16 amino acids. CDR3 sequence (DNA): TGCGCCAGCAGCTCGCCGGGACTAGCGGTCAGCAATGAGCAGTTCTTC. Protein: CASSSPGLAVSNEQFF.

The table lists this clonotype with many counts. The genes are TRBV29-1 and TRBJ2-5; TRBD2 might be the D (5 bases). Germline CDR1 SQVTM, CDR2 ANQGSEA. V lost 1 base and J lost 4, with 16 bases in between. The length of the CDR3 is 15 residues. CDR3 in amino acids: CSVEGMGLRGETQYF. CDR3 nucleotide sequence: TGCAGCGTTGAAGGGATGGGGTTACGGGGAGAGACCCAGTACTTC.

J is TRBJ2-1 and V is TRBV7-2; 7 bases align to TRBD2. The ends lost 8 bases at V and 4 bases at J; junction bases unmatched: 8. Per the germline V gene, CDR1 is SGHTA and CDR2 is FQGNSA. The CDR3 loop spans 14 amino acids. The CDR3 bases are TGTGCCAGCGGCCGGGCGGGGGAGTACAATGAGCAGTTCTTC. Its translation: CASGRAGEYNEQFF.

This clonotype was counted at least ten times. The CDR3 is CASSLGGSGNTQYF. DNA of the CDR3: TGTGCCAGCAGCTTAGGTGGGAGCGGGAATACGCAGTATTTT. The rearrangement joins TRBV7-7 to TRBJ2-3, with 7 bases fitting TRBD2. V dropped 1 base and J dropped 7; count of bases not matched to a gene: 5. CDR3 length equals 14 residues. Germline lookup yields CDR1 SSHAT and CDR2 FNYEAQ (reference sequence).

There are many counts of this clonotype. The chain uses TRBV7-6 and TRBJ1-6, with 7 bases lining up with TRBD1. CDR1 is SGHVS and CDR2 is FNYEAQ in the germline V gene. V shed 6 bases, J shed 0 bases, and the junction held 8 bases outside the gene matches. The length of the CDR3 is 17 residues. Here the CDR3 DNA reads TGTGCCAGCAGTCCCGGACAGGTCTACTCCTATAATTCACCCCTCCACTTT. It specifies CASSPGQVYSYNSPLHF.

The chain is built from TRBV12-3 or TRBV12-4 and TRBJ1-1; 10 nucleotides match TRBD1. The CDR3 is 16 amino acids. The junction had 5 bases not matched to a gene; V was cut back by 4 bases and J by 0 bases. CDR3 coding DNA: TGTGCCAGCAGTTACGGGGACAGGGGAATGAACACTGAAGCTTTCTTT. Encoded protein: CASSYGDRGMNTEAFF.